Reported below is one TCR beta chain. V was cut by 8 bases and J by 7 bases, with 9 bases left in between. The CDR3 covers 10 residues. CDR1 and CDR2 from the germline V gene are KGHSH and LQKENI. Original processing methods: Reference gene primers were amplified, and this amplification served to estimate nucleated cell counts. The data were produced by immunoSEQ multiplex PCR, yet TCRdb's version contains in-frame clones alone and is incomplete. That table gives V, J and clone size, and the DNA gave D and trimming. The sample shows roughly 140,000 clones, roughly 85% of them seen only once. The data derive from a study of blood T cell repertoires in COVID-19.

This TCR derives from a man between 45 and 60 years old with acute or convalescent COVID-19. Sequences were obtained from peripheral blood. The V and J genes are TRBV18 and TRBJ2-7; possibly TRBD1 for D (5 bases). The CDR3 region is CASADREQYF. CDR3 sequence (DNA): TGTGCCAGCGCCGACAGAGAGCAGTACTTC.